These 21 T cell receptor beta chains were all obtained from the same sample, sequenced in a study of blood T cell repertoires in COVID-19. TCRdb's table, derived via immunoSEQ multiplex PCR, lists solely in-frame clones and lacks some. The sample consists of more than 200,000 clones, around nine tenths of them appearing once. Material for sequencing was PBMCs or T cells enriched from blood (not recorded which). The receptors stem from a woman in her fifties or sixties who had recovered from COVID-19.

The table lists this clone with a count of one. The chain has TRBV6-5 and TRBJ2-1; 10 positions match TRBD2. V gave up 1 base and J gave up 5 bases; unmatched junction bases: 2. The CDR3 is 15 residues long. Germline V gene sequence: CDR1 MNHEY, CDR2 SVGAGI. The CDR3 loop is CASSYFLAGDNEQFF. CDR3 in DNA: TGTGCCAGCAGTTACTTCCTAGCGGGAGACAATGAGCAGTTCTTC.

Here the CDR3 DNA reads TGTGCCAGCAGGCGATCCGGGACAGCCTATGGCTACACCTTC. This gives the protein CASRRSGTAYGYTF. The rearrangement links TRBV28 to TRBJ1-2, with 7 bases aligning to TRBD1. J was trimmed by 4 bases and V by 6 bases; bases with no gene match: 8. This CDR3 contains 14 residues. Germline CDR1 is MDHEN and CDR2 is SYDVKM.

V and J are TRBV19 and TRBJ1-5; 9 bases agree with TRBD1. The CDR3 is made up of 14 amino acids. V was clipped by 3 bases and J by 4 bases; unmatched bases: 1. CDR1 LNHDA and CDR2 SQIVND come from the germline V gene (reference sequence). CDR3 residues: CASSIGTGNQPQHF. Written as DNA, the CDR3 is TGTGCCAGTAGTATCGGGACAGGGAATCAGCCCCAGCATTTT.

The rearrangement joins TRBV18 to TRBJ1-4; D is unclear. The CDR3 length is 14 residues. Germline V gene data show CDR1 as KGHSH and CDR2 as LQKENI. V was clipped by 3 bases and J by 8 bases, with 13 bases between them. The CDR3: CASSPVPPGEKLFF. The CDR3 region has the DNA TGTGCCAGCTCACCGGTCCCCCCAGGCGAAAAACTGTTTTTT.

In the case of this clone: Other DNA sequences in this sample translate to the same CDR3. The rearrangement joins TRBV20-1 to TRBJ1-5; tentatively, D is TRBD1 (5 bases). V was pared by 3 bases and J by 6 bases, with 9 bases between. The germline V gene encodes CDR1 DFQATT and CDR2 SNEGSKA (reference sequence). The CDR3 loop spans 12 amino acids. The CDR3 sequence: CSASRGSQPQHF. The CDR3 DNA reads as TGCAGTGCTAGTCGGGGGTCTCAGCCCCAGCATTTT.

Written as DNA, the CDR3 is TGCGCCAGCAGCCCGGACAGTCCTCGCACAGATACGCAGTATTTT. This gives the protein CASSPDSPRTDTQYF. The chain combines TRBV4-1 with TRBJ2-3, with D possibly being TRBD1 (6 bases). CDR1 MGHRA and CDR2 YSYEKL come from the germline V gene. The CDR3 extends over 15 amino acids. The ends were cut back, 4 bases at V and 1 base at J, with 12 bases in the middle.

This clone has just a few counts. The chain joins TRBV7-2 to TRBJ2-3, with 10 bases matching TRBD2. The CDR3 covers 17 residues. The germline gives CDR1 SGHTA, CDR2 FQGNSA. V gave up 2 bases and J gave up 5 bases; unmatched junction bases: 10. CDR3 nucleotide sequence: TGTGCCAGCAGCTTAAGGCTAGCGGGAGTCGAGGTAGATACGCAGTATTTT. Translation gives CASSLRLAGVEVDTQYF.

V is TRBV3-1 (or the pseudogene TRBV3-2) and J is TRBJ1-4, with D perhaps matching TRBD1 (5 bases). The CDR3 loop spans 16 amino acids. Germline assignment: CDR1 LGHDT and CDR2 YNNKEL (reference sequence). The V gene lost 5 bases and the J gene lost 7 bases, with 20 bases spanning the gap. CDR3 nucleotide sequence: TGTGCCAGCAGCGTCGTGGGGGGGGGATTTGGTGAAAAACTGTTTTTT. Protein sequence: CASSVVGGGFGEKLFF.

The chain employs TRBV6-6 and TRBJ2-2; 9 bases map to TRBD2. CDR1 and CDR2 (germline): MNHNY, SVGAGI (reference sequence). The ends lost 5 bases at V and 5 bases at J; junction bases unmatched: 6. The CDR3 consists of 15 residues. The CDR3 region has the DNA TGTGCCAGCAGTCCGCAGGCGGGGGGGACCGGGGAGCTGTTTTTT. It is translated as CASSPQAGGTGELFF.

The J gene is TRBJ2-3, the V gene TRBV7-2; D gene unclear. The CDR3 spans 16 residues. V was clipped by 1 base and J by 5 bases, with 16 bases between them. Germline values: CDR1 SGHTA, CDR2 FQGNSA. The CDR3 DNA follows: TGTGCCAGCAGCTTAGGGCCACTACCCAGCTTAGATACGCAGTATTTT. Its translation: CASSLGPLPSLDTQYF.

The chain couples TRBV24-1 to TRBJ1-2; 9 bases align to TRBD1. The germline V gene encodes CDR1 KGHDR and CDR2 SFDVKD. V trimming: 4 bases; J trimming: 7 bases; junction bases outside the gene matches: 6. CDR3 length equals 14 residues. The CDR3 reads CATSETTGGGGYTF. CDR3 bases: TGTGCCACCAGTGAAACAACAGGGGGCGGTGGCTACACCTTC.

CDR3 sequence reads: CARRRGDYGYTF. CDR3 DNA sequence: TGTGCCAGGAGGAGGGGTGACTATGGCTACACCTTC. The rearrangement links TRBV5-8 to TRBJ1-2; a possible D gene is TRBD1 (5 bases). Germline V gene lookup returns CDR1 SGHTS and CDR2 YDEGEE. Trimming removed 8 bases at V and 3 bases at J, with 11 bases between. The CDR3 is made up of 12 amino acids.

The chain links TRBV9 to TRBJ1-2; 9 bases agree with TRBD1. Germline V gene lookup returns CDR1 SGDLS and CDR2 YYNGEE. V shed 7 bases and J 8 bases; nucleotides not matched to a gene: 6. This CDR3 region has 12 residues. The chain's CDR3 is CASWGQGEGYTF. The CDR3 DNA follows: TGTGCCAGCTGGGGACAGGGTGAAGGCTACACCTTC.

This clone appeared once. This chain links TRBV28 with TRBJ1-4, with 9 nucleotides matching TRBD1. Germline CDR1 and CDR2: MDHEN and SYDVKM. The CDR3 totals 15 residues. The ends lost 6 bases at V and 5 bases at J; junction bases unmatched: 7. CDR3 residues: CASSFEQGANEKLFF. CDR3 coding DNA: TGTGCCAGCAGCTTTGAACAGGGGGCCAATGAAAAACTGTTTTTT.

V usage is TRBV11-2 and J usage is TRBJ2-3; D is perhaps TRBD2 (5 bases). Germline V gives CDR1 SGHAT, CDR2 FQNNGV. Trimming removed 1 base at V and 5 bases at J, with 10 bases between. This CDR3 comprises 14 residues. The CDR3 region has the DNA TGTGCCAGCAGCTTAGGTGCCGGAGGAGATACGCAGTATTTT. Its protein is CASSLGAGGDTQYF. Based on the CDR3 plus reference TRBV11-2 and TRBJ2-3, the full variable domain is EAGVAQSPRYKIIEKRQSVAFWCNPISGHATLYWYQQILGQGPKLLIQFQNNGVVDDSQLPKDRFSAERLKGVDSTLKIQPAKLEDSAVYLCASSLGAGGDTQYFGPGTRLTVL.

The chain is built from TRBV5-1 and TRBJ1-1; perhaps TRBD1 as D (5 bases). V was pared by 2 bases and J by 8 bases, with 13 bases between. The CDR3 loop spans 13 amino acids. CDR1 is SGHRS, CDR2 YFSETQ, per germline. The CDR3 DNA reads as TGCGCCAGCAGCTTTCAAGGGGTGAGCGAAGCTTTCTTT. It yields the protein CASSFQGVSEAFF.

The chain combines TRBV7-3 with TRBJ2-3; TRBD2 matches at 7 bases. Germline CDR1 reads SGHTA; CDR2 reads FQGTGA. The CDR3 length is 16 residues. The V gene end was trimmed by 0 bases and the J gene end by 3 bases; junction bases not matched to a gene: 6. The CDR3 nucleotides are TGTGCCAGCAGCTTAACCGCGGGAGTAGGGACAGATACGCAGTATTTT. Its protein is CASSLTAGVGTDTQYF. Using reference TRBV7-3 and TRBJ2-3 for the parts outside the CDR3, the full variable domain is GAGVSQTPSNKVTEKGKYVELRCDPISGHTALYWYRQSLGQGPEFLIYFQGTGAADDSGLPNDRFFAVRPEGSVSTLKIQRTERGDSAVYLCASSLTAGVGTDTQYFGPGTRLTVL.

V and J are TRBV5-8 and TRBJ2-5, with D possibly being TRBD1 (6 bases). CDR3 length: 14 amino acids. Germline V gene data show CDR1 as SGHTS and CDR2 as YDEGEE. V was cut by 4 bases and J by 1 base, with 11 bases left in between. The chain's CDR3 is CASSPGQIQETQYF. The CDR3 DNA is TGTGCCAGCAGCCCCGGACAGATCCAAGAGACCCAGTACTTC.

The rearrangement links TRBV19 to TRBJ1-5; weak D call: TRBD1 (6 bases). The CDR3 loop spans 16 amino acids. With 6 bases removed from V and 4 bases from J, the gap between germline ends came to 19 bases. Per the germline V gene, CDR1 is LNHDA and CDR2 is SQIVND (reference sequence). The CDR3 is CASRGTRIAENQPQHF. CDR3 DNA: TGTGCCAGTAGAGGGACAAGGATCGCCGAAAATCAGCCCCAGCATTTT. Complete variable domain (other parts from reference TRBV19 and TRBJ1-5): DGGITQSPKYLFRKEGQNVTLSCEQNLNHDAMYWYRQDPGQGLRLIYYSQIVNDFQKGDIAEGYSVSREKKESFPLTVTSAQKNPTAFYLCASRGTRIAENQPQHFGDGTRLSIL.

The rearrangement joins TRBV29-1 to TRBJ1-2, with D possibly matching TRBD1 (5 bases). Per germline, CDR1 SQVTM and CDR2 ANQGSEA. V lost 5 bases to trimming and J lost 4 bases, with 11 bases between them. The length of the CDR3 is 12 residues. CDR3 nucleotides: TGCAGCGTTTCCGACACAGGCTATGGCTACACCTTC. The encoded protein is CSVSDTGYGYTF.

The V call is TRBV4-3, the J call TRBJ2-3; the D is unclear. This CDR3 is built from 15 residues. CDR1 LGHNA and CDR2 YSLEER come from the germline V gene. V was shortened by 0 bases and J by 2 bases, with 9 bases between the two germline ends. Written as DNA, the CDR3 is TGCGCCAGCAGCCAAGATTTCAGATCCACAGATACGCAGTATTTT. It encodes CASSQDFRSTDTQYF.